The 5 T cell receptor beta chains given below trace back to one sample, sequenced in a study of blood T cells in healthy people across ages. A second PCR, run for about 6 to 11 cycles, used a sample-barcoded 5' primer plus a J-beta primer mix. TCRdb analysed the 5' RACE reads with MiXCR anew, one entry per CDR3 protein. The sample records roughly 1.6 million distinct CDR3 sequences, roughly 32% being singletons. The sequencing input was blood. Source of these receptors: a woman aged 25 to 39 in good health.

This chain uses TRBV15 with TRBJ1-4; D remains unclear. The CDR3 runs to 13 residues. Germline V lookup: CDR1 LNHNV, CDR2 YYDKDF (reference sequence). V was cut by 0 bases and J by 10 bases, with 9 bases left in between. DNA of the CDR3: TGTGCCACCAGCAGAGATAGGGAAGGAAAACTGTTTTTT. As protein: CATSRDREGKLFF. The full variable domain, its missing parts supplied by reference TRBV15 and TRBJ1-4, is DAMVIQNPRYQVTQFGKPVTLSCSQTLNHNVMYWYQQKSSQAPKLLFHYYDKDFNNEADTPDNFQSRRPNTSFCFLDIRSPGLGDTAMYLCATSRDREGKLFFGSGTQLSVL.

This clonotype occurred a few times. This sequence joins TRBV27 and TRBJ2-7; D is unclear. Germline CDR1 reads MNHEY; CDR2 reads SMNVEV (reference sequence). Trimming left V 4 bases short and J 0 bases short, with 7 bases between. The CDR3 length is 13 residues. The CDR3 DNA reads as TGTGCCAGCAGTTCAAGCGCCTCCTACGAGCAGTACTTC. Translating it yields CASSSSASYEQYF.

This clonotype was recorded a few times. The CDR3 DNA follows: TGTGCCAGCAGCATTTCCGGGACAGGATCCTACAATGAGCAGTTCTTC. Translating gives CASSISGTGSYNEQFF. This chain links TRBV7-9 with TRBJ2-1; 8 bases fit TRBD1. There are 16 residues in the CDR3. V was pared by 5 bases and J by 1 base, with 7 bases of the junction left unmatched. Germline CDR1 is SEHNR and CDR2 is FQNEAQ (reference sequence).

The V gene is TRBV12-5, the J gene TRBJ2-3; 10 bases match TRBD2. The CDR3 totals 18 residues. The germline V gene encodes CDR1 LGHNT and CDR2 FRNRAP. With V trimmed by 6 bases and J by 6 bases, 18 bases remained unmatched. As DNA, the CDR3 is TGTGCTAGTGGCCCCCCAACTCTAGCGGGGGTGATAAGGGATACGCAGTATTTT. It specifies CASGPPTLAGVIRDTQYF.

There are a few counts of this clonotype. CDR3 residues: CASSLGWVRGINEQFF. The CDR3 DNA follows: TGTGCCAGCAGCTTAGGTTGGGTGAGAGGGATAAATGAGCAGTTCTTC. J is TRBJ2-1 and V is TRBV7-9; D possibly corresponds to TRBD2 (5 bases). The ends were cut back, 1 base at V and 7 bases at J, with 17 bases in the middle. CDR3 length: 16 residues. Germline CDR1 reads SEHNR; CDR2 reads FQNEAQ (reference sequence).